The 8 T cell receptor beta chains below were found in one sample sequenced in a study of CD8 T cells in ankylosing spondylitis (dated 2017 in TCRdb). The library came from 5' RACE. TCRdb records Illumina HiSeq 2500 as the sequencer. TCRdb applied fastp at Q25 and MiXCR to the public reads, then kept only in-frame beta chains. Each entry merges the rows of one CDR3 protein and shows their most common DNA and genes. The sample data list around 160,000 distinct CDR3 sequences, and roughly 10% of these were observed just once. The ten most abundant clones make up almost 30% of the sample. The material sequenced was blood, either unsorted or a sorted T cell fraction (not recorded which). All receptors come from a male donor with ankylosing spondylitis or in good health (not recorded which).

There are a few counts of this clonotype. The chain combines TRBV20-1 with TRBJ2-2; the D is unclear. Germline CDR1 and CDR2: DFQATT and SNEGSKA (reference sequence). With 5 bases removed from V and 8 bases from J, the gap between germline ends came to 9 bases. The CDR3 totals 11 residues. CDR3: CSARTDGELFF. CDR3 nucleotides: TGCAGTGCTCGGACGGATGGGGAGCTGTTTTTT.

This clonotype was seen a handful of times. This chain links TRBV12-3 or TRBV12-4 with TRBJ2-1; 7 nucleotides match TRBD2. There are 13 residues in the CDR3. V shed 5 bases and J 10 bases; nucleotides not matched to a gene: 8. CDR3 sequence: CASSARLASEQFF. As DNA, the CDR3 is TGTGCCAGCAGTGCCCGACTAGCCAGCGAGCAGTTCTTC.

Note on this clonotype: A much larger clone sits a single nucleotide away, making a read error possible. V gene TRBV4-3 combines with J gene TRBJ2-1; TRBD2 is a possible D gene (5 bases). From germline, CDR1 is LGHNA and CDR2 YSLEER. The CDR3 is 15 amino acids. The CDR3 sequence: CVSSQDLGGINEQFF. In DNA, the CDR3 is TGCGTCAGCAGCCAAGATCTAGGAGGAATCAATGAGCAGTTCTTC.

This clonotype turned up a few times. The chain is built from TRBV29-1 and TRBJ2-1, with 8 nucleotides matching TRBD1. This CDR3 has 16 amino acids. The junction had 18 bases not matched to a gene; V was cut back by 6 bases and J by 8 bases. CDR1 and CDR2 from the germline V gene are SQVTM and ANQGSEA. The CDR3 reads CSVIMMTGEPRYEQFF. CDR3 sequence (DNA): TGCAGCGTGATAATGATGACAGGGGAGCCCAGATATGAGCAGTTCTTC.

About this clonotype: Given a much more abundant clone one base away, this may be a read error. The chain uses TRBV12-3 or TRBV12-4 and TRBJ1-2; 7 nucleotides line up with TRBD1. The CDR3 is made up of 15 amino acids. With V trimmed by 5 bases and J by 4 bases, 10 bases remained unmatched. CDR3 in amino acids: CASSPDRDGGYGYTF. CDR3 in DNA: TGTGCCAGCAGTCCTGACAGGGACGGGGGCTATGGCTACACCTTC.

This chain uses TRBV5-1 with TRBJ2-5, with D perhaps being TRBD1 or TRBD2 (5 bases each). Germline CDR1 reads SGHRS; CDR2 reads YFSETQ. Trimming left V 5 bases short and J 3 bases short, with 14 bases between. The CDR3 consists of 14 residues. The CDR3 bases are TGCGCCAGCAGTCATCCGGGACGGGAAGAGACCCAGTACTTC. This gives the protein CASSHPGREETQYF.

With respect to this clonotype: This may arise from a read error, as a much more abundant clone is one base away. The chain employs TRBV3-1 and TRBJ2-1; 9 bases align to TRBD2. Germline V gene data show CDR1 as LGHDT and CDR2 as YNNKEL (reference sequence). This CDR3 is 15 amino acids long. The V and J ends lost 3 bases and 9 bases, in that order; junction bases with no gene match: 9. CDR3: CASSQAGGSFTEQFF. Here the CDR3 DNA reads TGTGCCAGCAGCCAGGCGGGAGGGTCTTTCACTGAGCAGTTCTTC.

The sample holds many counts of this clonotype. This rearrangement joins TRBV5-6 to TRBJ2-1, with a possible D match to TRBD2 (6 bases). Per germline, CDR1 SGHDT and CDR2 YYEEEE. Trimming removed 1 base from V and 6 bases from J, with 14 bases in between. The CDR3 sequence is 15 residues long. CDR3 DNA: TGTGCCAGCAGCTTGATGGGGGGACCGAGCAATGAGCAGTTCTTC. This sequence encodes CASSLMGGPSNEQFF.